This T cell receptor (beta chain) is from a study of blood T cell repertoires in COVID-19. Study information: Both acute and convalescent COVID-19 samples were obtained from the United States, Italy and Spain. T cells, B-cell-depleted T cells, or PBMCs supplied cDNA or gDNA.

Per the original data handling: How many nucleated cells were present was estimated from reference gene primer amplification. Sequencing was performed with immunoSEQ multiplex PCR; in TCRdb, only in-frame clones are kept and a portion is missing. The V and J calls and clone size are taken from that table; D and trimming were inferred from the DNA. This table has some 220,000 clones, 80% appearing once. V shed 5 bases and J shed 2 bases, with 14 bases lying between them. CDR1 is SGHTA and CDR2 is FQGNSA in the germline V gene. This CDR3 comprises 15 residues. Material: peripheral blood. The V and J genes are TRBV7-2 and TRBJ2-3; D possibly corresponds to TRBD2 (7 bases). The receptor was isolated from a woman aged 70-85 years with acute or convalescent COVID-19. DNA for the CDR3: TGTGCCAGCAGCGCCTTTGGGGGGGCCACAGATACGCAGTATTTT. It codes for CASSAFGGATDTQYF.